The 23 T cell receptor beta chains given below trace back to one sample, sequenced in a study of T cell responses to AZD1222 COVID-19 vaccine. Sequenced by immunoSEQ multiplex PCR; TCRdb stores in-frame clones only, minus some. Among more than 150,000 clones listed, roughly 91% were seen once. Here the sequenced sample was peripheral blood, taken on day 0 of AZD1222 vaccination. These receptors came from an adult in good health.

The chain combines TRBV7-8 with TRBJ1-3; 8 positions match TRBD1. The CDR3 runs 17 residues. The germline V gene has CDR1 SGHVS and CDR2 FQNEAQ. Germline trimming cut 3 bases from V and 0 bases from J; bases unmatched to any gene: 7. CDR3 sequence (DNA): TGTGCCAGCAGCTTTGGGACAGGTCCTAGCTCTGGAAACACCATATATTTT. This encodes CASSFGTGPSSGNTIYF.

The J gene is TRBJ1-4, the V gene TRBV12-2. TRBV12-2 is designated a pseudogene. There are 15 residues in the CDR3. CDR3 residues: CASRFPQGPNEKLFF. CDR3 bases: TGTGCAAGTCGCTTCCCGCAGGGACCTAATGAAAAACTGTTTTTT.

The chain employs TRBV7-2 and TRBJ2-5; 9 bases agree with TRBD2. Germline CDR1 reads SGHTA; CDR2 reads FQGNSA. V lost 1 base, J lost 4 bases, and 1 base stayed unmatched. This CDR3 contains 14 residues. The CDR3 here is CASSLVAGAETQYF. As DNA, the CDR3 is TGTGCCAGCAGCTTAGTAGCGGGGGCAGAGACCCAGTACTTC. Full variable domain (outside the CDR3, taken from reference TRBV7-2 and TRBJ2-5): GAGVSQSPSNKVTEKGKDVELRCDPISGHTALYWYRQSLGQGLEFLIYFQGNSAPDKSGLPSDRFSAERTGGSVSTLTIQRTQQEDSAVYLCASSLVAGAETQYFGPGTRLLVL.

The rearrangement uses TRBV7-3 and TRBJ2-1; D gene ambiguous. The V gene lost 1 base and the J gene lost 0 bases, with 10 bases spanning the gap. Germline lookup yields CDR1 SGHTA and CDR2 FQGTGA. The CDR3 runs 16 residues. CDR3 loop: CASSLMGGSSYNEQFF. CDR3 nucleotide sequence: TGTGCCAGCAGCTTAATGGGCGGTAGCTCCTACAATGAGCAGTTCTTC.

The gene calls are TRBV29-1 and TRBJ2-3; the D call may be TRBD1 or TRBD2 (5 bases each). With 1 base removed from V and 3 bases from J, the gap between germline ends came to 11 bases. The CDR3 extends over 14 amino acids. CDR1 is SQVTM and CDR2 is ANQGSEA in the germline V gene. DNA for the CDR3: TGCAGCGTTGAAGTCACTAGGGGAACAGATACGCAGTATTTT. Translated, it gives CSVEVTRGTDTQYF.

The rearrangement links TRBV9 to TRBJ1-3; D perhaps matches TRBD1 (6 bases). Trimming removed 0 bases at V and 4 bases at J, with 20 bases between. This CDR3 has 18 residues. Germline V gives CDR1 SGDLS, CDR2 YYNGEE. The CDR3 here is CASSVAQGPITPGNTIYF. The DNA of the CDR3 is TGTGCCAGCAGCGTAGCACAGGGACCAATCACGCCGGGAAACACCATATATTTT.

In DNA form, the CDR3 reads TGTGCCAGCAGCCGGCAAGTTCCCGTGAGTGGCAATCAGCCCCAGCATTTT. Translating it yields CASSRQVPVSGNQPQHF. This chain joins TRBV2 and TRBJ1-5; D is uncertain. Trimming cost V 6 bases and J 2 bases, with 20 bases left between them. This CDR3 comprises 17 residues. CDR1 SNHLY and CDR2 FYNNEI come from the germline V gene.

The V and J genes are TRBV2 and TRBJ2-1; 11 positions agree with TRBD2. Losses at the gene ends were 6 bases for V and 3 bases for J; bases not matched to a gene: 10. From germline, CDR1 is SNHLY and CDR2 FYNNEI. The length of the CDR3 is 17 residues. CDR3 coding DNA: TGTGCCAGCAGCCGAAGGGGGGGACTAGCGGACTACAATGAGCAGTTCTTC. Residues: CASSRRGGLADYNEQFF.

The chain joins TRBV28 to TRBJ1-5; D is undetermined. The CDR3 length is 11 residues. From germline, CDR1 is MDHEN and CDR2 SYDVKM. Trimming removed 3 bases at V and 9 bases at J, with 6 bases between. CDR3 loop: CASSFGRPQHF. The CDR3 DNA is TGTGCCAGCAGTTTTGGGCGGCCCCAGCATTTT. Drawing the rest from reference TRBV28 and TRBJ1-5, the complete variable domain is DVKVTQSSRYLVKRTGEKVFLECVQDMDHENMFWYRQDPGLGLRLIYFSYDVKMKEKGDIPEGYSVSREKKERFSLILESASTNQTSMYLCASSFGRPQHFGDGTRLSIL.

This chain uses TRBV20-1 with TRBJ1-2, with 8 positions matching TRBD1. Germline V gives CDR1 DFQATT, CDR2 SNEGSKA (reference sequence). J gave up 1 base and V 3 bases, and 7 bases lay outside the gene matches. The CDR3 extends over 15 amino acids. CDR3 nucleotides: TGCAGTGCTAGTCCCGGGACAGGCAATAACTATGGCTACACCTTC. Its protein product is CSASPGTGNNYGYTF.

This chain joins TRBV5-1 and TRBJ2-3, with D unresolved. Trimming took 4 bases from V and 6 from J, leaving 12 bases between them. The CDR3 contains 13 residues. In germline, CDR1 is SGHRS, CDR2 YFSETQ. CDR3 nucleotides: TGCGCCAGCAGCCGTACCATAAGGGATACGCAGTATTTT. Amino acids: CASSRTIRDTQYF.

The chain employs TRBV19 and TRBJ2-1; 8 bases map to TRBD1. Germline CDR1 and CDR2: LNHDA and SQIVND (reference sequence). Trimming at V came to 3 bases and at J to 7 bases, leaving 11 bases not matched to a gene. The CDR3 is made up of 16 amino acids. The CDR3 region is CASSIMFTGGRNEQFF. CDR3 nucleotides: TGTGCCAGTAGTATTATGTTCACAGGGGGGAGGAATGAGCAGTTCTTC.

The V gene is TRBV27, the J gene TRBJ2-2; no clear D. Germline-derived CDR1 and CDR2 are MNHEY and SMNVEV (reference sequence). The CDR3 contains 11 residues. V was cut by 8 bases and J by 7 bases, with 8 bases left in between. The CDR3 here is CASRVLGELFF. Here the CDR3 DNA reads TGTGCCAGCCGGGTTCTCGGGGAGCTGTTTTTT.

The rearrangement links TRBV28 to TRBJ2-2, with TRBD2 identical over 7 bases. Germline V gene sequence: CDR1 MDHEN, CDR2 SYDVKM. V was pared by 6 bases and J by 4 bases, with 11 bases of the junction left unmatched. The CDR3 extends over 16 amino acids. CDR3 sequence: CASSQLARSLTGELFF. In DNA form, the CDR3 reads TGTGCCAGCAGCCAACTAGCGAGGAGTCTCACCGGGGAGCTGTTTTTT.

The chain combines TRBV7-9 with TRBJ2-5, with 7 positions matching TRBD2. Losses at the gene ends were 5 bases for V and 2 bases for J; bases not matched to a gene: 5. The CDR3 loop spans 14 amino acids. CDR1 and CDR2 from the germline V gene are SEHNR and FQNEAQ (reference sequence). CDR3 loop: CASSPGLVQETQYF. The CDR3 region has the DNA TGTGCCAGCAGCCCAGGACTAGTTCAAGAGACCCAGTACTTC.

This chain connects TRBV19 to TRBJ2-1, with D perhaps TRBD2 (5 bases). The CDR3 sequence is 15 residues long. Germline CDR1 is LNHDA and CDR2 is SQIVND (reference sequence). Trimming removed 1 base at V and 1 base at J, with 8 bases between. CDR3 DNA: TGTGCCAGTAGTATAGCGGGGATTTCCTACAATGAGCAGTTCTTC. The encoded protein is CASSIAGISYNEQFF. The full variable domain, completed using reference TRBV19 and TRBJ2-1, is DGGITQSPKYLFRKEGQNVTLSCEQNLNHDAMYWYRQDPGQGLRLIYYSQIVNDFQKGDIAEGYSVSREKKESFPLTVTSAQKNPTAFYLCASSIAGISYNEQFFGPGTRLTVL.

This chain uses TRBV3-1 (or the pseudogene TRBV3-2) with TRBJ1-1; the match to TRBD1 covers 8 bases. Trimming removed 2 bases from V and 10 bases from J; junction bases left unmatched: 12. The CDR3 contains 15 residues. Germline assignment: CDR1 LGHDT and CDR2 YNNKEL (reference sequence). As DNA, the CDR3 is TGTGCCAGCAGCCAAACCGGGTCCGGTGACAGGGGAGCTTTCTTT. It yields the protein CASSQTGSGDRGAFF.

The chain employs TRBV7-3 and TRBJ1-6; D is unclear. The germline V and J ends were trimmed by 5 bases and 12 bases, with 8 bases remaining between them. The CDR3 is 11 amino acids. The germline CDR1 and CDR2 sequences are SGHTA and FQGTGA. Here the CDR3 DNA reads TGTGCCAGCAGCGAAACTAGACCCCTCCACTTT. This sequence encodes CASSETRPLHF. The full variable domain, completed using reference TRBV7-3 and TRBJ1-6, is GAGVSQTPSNKVTEKGKYVELRCDPISGHTALYWYRQSLGQGPEFLIYFQGTGAADDSGLPNDRFFAVRPEGSVSTLKIQRTERGDSAVYLCASSETRPLHFGNGTRLTVT.

The chain has TRBV7-2 and TRBJ2-5; D tentatively fits TRBD1 or TRBD2 (5 bases each). This CDR3 is 17 amino acids long. Trimming shortened V by 6 bases and J by 5 bases, and 25 bases separated the two germline ends. CDR1 is SGHTA, CDR2 FQGNSA, per germline. The CDR3 DNA sequence: TGTGCCAGCAGACGCCGTTCTAGGGGCGCGGGCCGGGAGACCCAGTACTTC. It translates to CASRRRSRGAGRETQYF.

Remarks on this clone: Other DNA sequences in this specimen translate into the identical CDR3. V gene TRBV5-4 combines with J gene TRBJ1-1; tentatively, D is TRBD1 (6 bases). V was clipped by 5 bases and J by 1 base, with 12 bases between them. Germline V gives CDR1 SGHNT, CDR2 YYREEE (reference sequence). The CDR3 has 14 residues. The CDR3 reads CASSSQGSNTEAFF. CDR3 in DNA: TGTGCCAGCAGTAGTCAGGGGTCGAACACTGAAGCTTTCTTT.

A few counts support this clone. Other DNA sequences in the same sample also yield this CDR3. The CDR3 region has the DNA TGTGCCAGCAGCCAAGATTGGAGCAATGAGCAGTTCTTC. Translation gives CASSQDWSNEQFF. J is TRBJ2-1 and V is TRBV3-1 (or the pseudogene TRBV3-2), with D unclear. In germline, CDR1 is LGHDT, CDR2 YNNKEL (reference sequence). V was cut by 0 bases and J by 6 bases, with 6 bases left in between. This CDR3 has 13 amino acids.

This clone has just one count. The CDR3 spells CASSKGTLRQGTTNYGYTF. The CDR3, as DNA: TGTGCCAGCAGCAAAGGAACCCTGAGACAGGGGACGACTAACTATGGCTACACCTTC. The V gene is TRBV21-1, the J gene TRBJ1-2; no check of the table's D call, TRBD1, against the DNA was made. TRBV21-1 is deemed a pseudogene. CDR3 length equals 19 residues.

This clone was recorded only once. CDR3 DNA: TGTGCCAGCAGAAACCCGCCGGGGGGGGACACTGAAGCTTTCTTT. As protein: CASRNPPGGDTEAFF. The chain joins TRBV27 to TRBJ1-1, with D possibly being TRBD1 (5 bases). Trimming stripped 6 bases from V and 3 bases from J, with 17 bases between. CDR3 size: 15 residues. CDR1 MNHEY and CDR2 SMNVEV come from the germline V gene (reference sequence).